The source of this TCR beta chain is a study of blood T cell repertoires in COVID-19. About the study: Italy, Spain and the United States were the sources of the convalescent and acute COVID-19 samples.

Assay used: immunoSEQ multiplex PCR; TCRdb lists only in-frame clones, some missing. The sample includes 90,000 to 130,000 clones, 70% to 90% of them seen just once. Germline-derived CDR1 and CDR2 are DFQATT and SNEGSKA (reference sequence). With 3 bases clipped from V and 4 bases from J, the junction kept 9 bases outside the gene matches. The CDR3 contains 15 residues. The source material was peripheral blood. This receptor was taken from a woman aged 45-60 years with acute or convalescent COVID-19. The chain uses TRBV20-1 and TRBJ2-1, with 7 bases lining up with TRBD2. CDR3: CSASGGAGVYNEQFF. Written as DNA, the CDR3 is TGCAGTGCTAGTGGTGGCGCGGGAGTGTACAATGAGCAGTTCTTC.